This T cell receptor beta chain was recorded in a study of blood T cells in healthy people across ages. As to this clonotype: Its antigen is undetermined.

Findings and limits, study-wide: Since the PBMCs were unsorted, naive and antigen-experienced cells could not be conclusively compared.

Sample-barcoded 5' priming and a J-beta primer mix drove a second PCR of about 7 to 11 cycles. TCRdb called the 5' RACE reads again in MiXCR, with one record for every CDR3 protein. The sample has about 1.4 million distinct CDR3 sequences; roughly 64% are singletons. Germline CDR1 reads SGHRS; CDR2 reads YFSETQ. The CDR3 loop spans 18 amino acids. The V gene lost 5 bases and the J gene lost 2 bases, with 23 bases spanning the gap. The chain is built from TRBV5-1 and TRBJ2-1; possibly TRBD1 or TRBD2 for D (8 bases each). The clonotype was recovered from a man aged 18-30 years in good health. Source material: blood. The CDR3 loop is CASRPDRELAGPYNEQFF. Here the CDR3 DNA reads TGCGCCAGCAGGCCGGACAGGGAGCTAGCGGGCCCCTACAATGAGCAGTTCTTC.